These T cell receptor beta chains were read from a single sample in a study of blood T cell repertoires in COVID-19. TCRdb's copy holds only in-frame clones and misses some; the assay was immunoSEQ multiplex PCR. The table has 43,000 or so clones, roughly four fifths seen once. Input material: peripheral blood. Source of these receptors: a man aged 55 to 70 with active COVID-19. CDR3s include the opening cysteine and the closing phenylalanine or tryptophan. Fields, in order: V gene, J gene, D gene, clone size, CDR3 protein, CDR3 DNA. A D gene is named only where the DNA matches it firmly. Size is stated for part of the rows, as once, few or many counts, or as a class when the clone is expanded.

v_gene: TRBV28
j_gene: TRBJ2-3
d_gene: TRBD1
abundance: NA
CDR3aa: CASGVTGTDSTDTQYF
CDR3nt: TGTGCCAGCGGAGTGACAGGGACAGATAGCACAGATACGCAGTATTTT

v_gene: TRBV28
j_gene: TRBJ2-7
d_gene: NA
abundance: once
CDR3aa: CASSLGGVGSYEQYF
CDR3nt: TGTGCCAGCAGTTTAGGCGGGGTAGGTTCCTACGAGCAGTACTTC

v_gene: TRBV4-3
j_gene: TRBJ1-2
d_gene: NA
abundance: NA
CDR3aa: CASSQAWGQEYGYTF
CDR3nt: TGCGCCAGCAGCCAAGCTTGGGGGCAGGAGTATGGCTACACCTTC

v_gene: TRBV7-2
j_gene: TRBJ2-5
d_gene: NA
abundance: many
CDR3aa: CASSPHWSPQETQYF
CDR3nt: TGTGCCAGCAGCCCTCACTGGAGTCCCCAAGAGACCCAGTACTTC

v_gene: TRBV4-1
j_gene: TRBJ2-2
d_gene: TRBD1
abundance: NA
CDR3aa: CASSRWQTGAGELFF
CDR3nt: TGCGCCAGCAGCAGATGGCAGACAGGGGCCGGGGAGCTGTTTTTT

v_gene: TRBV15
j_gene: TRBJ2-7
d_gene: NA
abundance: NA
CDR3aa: CATSPTLGSEQYF
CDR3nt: TGTGCCACCAGCCCCACCTTGGGGAGCGAGCAGTACTTC

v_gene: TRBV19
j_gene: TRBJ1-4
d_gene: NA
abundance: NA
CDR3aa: CASSMGQGSEKLFF
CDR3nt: TGTGCCAGTAGTATGGGCCAGGGAAGTGAAAAACTGTTTTTT

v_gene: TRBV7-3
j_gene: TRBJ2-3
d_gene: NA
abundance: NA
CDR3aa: CASSRGTDRSTDTQYF
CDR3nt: TGTGCCAGCAGCCGCGGAACCGACAGAAGCACAGATACGCAGTATTTT

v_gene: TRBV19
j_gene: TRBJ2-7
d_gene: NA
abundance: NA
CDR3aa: CASSIVGTPPYEQYF
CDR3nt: TGTGCCAGTAGTATAGTAGGGACTCCCCCCTACGAGCAGTACTTC

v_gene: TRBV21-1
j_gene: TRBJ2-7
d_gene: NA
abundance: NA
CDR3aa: CASSPGWGPTYEQYF
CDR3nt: TGTGCCAGCAGCCCCGGTTGGGGGCCTACCTACGAGCAGTACTTC

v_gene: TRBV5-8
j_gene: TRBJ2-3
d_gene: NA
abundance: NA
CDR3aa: CASSPNMDTQYF
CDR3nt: TGTGCCAGCAGCCCTAATATGGATACGCAGTATTTT

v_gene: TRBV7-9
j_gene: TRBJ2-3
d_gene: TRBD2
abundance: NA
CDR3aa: CASSGTSYTDTQYF
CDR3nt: TGTGCCAGCAGCGGGACTAGCTACACAGATACGCAGTATTTT

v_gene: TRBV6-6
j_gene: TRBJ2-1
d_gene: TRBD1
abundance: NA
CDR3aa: CASTQGAAVNEQFF
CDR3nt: TGTGCCAGCACACAGGGGGCGGCGGTCAATGAGCAGTTCTTC

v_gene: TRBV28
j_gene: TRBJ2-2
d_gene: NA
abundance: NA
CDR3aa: CASSFYTGELFF
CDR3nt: TGTGCCAGCAGTTTCTACACCGGGGAGCTGTTTTTT

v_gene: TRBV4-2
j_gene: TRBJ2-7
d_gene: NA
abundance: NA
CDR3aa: CASSQDISYEQYF
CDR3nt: TGTGCCAGCAGCCAAGATATCAGCTACGAGCAGTACTTC

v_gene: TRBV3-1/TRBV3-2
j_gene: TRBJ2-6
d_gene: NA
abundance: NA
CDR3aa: CASSRRTIFSSGANVLTF
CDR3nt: TGTGCCAGCAGCCGACGGACTATCTTCAGCTCTGGGGCCAACGTCCTGACTTTC

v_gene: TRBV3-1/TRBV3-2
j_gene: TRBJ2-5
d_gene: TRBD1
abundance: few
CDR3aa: CASSLGTGGRETQYF
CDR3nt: TGTGCCAGCAGCCTTGGGACAGGGGGCAGAGAGACCCAGTACTTC

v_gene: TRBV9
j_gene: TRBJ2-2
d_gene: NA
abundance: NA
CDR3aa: CASSVEPRGELFF
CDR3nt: TGTGCCAGCAGCGTAGAACCGCGGGGGGAGCTGTTTTTT

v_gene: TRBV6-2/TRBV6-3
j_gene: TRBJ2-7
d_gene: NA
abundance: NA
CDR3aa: CASSYVVRGEQYF
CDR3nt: TGTGCCAGCAGTTACGTCGTGCGGGGCGAGCAGTACTTC

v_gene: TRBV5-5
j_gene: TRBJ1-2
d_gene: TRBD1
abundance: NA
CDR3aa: CASSFLQGGYTF
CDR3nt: TGTGCCAGCAGCTTCCTACAGGGGGGCTACACCTTC

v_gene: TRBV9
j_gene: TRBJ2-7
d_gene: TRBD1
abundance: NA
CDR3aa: CASSETPGQGAFYEQYF
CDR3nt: TGTGCCAGCAGCGAAACCCCGGGACAGGGGGCCTTCTACGAGCAGTACTTC

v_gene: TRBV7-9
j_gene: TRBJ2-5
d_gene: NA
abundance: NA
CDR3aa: CASSLDYLQETQYF
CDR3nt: TGTGCCAGCAGCTTAGACTACCTCCAAGAGACCCAGTACTTC

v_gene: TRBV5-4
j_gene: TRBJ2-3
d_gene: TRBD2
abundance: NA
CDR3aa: CASSLAGGPASTDTQYF
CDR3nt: TGTGCCAGCAGCTTAGCGGGGGGGCCCGCTAGCACAGATACGCAGTATTTT

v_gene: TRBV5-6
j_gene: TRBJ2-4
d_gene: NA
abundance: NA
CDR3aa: CASSSTGTDPGDF
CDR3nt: TGTGCCAGCAGCTCCACCGGGACGGACCCGGGGGACTTC

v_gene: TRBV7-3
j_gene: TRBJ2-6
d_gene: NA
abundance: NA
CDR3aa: CASSPQAVISGANVLTF
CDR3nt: TGTGCCAGCAGCCCTCAGGCCGTTATCTCTGGGGCCAACGTCCTGACTTTC

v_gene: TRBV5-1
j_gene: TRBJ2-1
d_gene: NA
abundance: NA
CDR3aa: CASSLERVRSPEQFF
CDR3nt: TGCGCCAGCAGCTTGGAGCGGGTCCGCTCTCCTGAGCAGTTCTTC

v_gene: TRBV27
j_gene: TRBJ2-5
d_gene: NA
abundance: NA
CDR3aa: CASSFRGAQGGETQYF
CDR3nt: TGTGCCAGCAGTTTCCGGGGGGCCCAGGGCGGGGAGACCCAGTACTTC

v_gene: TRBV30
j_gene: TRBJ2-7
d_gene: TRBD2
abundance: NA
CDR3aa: CAWRRLAGASDEQYF
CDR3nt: TGTGCCTGGAGAAGGCTAGCGGGGGCCTCCGACGAGCAGTACTTC

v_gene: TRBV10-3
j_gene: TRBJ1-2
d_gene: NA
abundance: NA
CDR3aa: CAISESQGYNYGYTF
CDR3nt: TGTGCCATCAGTGAGAGTCAGGGCTATAACTATGGCTACACCTTC

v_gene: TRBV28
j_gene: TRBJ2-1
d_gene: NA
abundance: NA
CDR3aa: CASSSPNYRELNLGSSYNEQFF
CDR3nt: TGTGCCAGCAGTTCGCCTAATTACCGGGAGTTAAACCTAGGTAGCTCCTACAATGAGCAGTTCTTC

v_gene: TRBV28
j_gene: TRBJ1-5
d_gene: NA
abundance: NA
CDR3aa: CASSLIRGNQPQHF
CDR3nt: TGTGCCAGCAGTTTAATTAGGGGAAATCAGCCCCAGCATTTT

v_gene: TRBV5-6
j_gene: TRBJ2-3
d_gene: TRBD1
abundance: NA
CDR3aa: CASSLAAGGLRTDTQYF
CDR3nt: TGTGCCAGCAGCTTGGCGGCAGGGGGCCTTCGCACAGATACGCAGTATTTT

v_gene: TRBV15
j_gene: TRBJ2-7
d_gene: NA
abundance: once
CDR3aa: CATSRDHGLRGIYEQYF
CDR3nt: TGTGCCACCAGCAGAGATCATGGGCTACGTGGCATCTACGAGCAGTACTTC

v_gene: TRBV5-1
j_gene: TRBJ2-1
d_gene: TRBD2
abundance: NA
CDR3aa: CASRPGLAEGGAYNEQFF
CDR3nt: TGCGCCAGCAGACCCGGACTAGCGGAGGGGGGAGCCTACAATGAGCAGTTCTTC

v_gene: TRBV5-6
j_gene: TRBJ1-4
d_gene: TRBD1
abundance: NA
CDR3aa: CASNRDRATNEKLFF
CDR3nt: TGTGCCAGCAACCGGGACAGGGCGACTAATGAAAAACTGTTTTTT

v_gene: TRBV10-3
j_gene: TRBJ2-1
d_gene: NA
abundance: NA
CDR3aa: CAISEEMVAGLGNEQFF
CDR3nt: TGTGCCATCAGTGAAGAGATGGTGGCGGGCTTAGGGAATGAGCAGTTCTTC

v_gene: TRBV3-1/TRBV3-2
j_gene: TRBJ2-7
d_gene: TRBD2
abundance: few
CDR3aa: CASSRGPAGEQYF
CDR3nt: TGTGCCAGCAGCCGCGGCCCAGCGGGAGAGCAGTACTTC

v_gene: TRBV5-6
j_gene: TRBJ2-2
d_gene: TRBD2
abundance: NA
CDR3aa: CASSRGSGRARTGELFF
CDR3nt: TGTGCCAGCAGCCGGGGAAGTGGGAGGGCCCGGACCGGGGAGCTGTTTTTT

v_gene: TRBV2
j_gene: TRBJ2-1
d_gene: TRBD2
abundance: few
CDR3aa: CALRLAENNEQFF
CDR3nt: TGTGCCTTAAGACTAGCGGAAAACAATGAGCAGTTCTTC

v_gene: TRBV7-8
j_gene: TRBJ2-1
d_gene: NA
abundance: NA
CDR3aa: CASSFSGGLYNEQFF
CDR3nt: TGTGCCAGCAGCTTTTCCGGAGGACTTTACAATGAGCAGTTCTTC

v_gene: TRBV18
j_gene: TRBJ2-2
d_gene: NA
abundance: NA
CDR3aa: CASSPRGRGAGYGELFF
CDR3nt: TGTGCCAGCTCACCAAGGGGCAGGGGCGCAGGCTACGGGGAGCTGTTTTTT

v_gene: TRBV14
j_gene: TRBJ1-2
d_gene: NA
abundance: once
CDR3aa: CASSQLHGYTF
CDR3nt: TGTGCCAGCAGCCAACTTCATGGCTACACCTTC

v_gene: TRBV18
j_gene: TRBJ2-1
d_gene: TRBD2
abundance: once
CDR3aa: CASSPIGLADEQFF
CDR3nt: TGTGCCAGCTCACCAATTGGACTAGCGGACGAGCAGTTCTTC

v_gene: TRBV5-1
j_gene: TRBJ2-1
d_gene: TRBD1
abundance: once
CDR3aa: CASSLDRGYEQFF
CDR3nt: TGCGCCAGCAGCCTGGACAGGGGGTATGAGCAGTTCTTC

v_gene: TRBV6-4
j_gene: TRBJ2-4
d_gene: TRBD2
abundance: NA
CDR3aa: CASSPTSGGAKNIQYF
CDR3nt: TGTGCCAGCAGCCCGACTAGCGGGGGAGCCAAAAACATTCAGTACTTC

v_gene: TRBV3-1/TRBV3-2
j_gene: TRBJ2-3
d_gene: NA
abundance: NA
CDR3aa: CASSQAEGFTDTQYF
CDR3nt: TGTGCCAGCAGCCAAGCGGAGGGATTCACAGATACGCAGTATTTT

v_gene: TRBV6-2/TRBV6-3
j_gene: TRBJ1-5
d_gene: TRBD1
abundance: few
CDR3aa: CASSYSGQVSNQPQHF
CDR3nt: TGTGCCAGCAGTTACTCGGGACAGGTTAGCAATCAGCCCCAGCATTTT

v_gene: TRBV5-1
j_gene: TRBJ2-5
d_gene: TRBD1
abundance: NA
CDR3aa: CASSLDRGRYETQYF
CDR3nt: TGCGCCAGCAGCTTGGACAGGGGGCGATATGAGACCCAGTACTTC

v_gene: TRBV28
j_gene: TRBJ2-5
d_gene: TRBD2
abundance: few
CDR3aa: CASSLGLAGGQETQYF
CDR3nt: TGTGCCAGCAGTCTAGGACTAGCGGGGGGTCAAGAGACCCAGTACTTC

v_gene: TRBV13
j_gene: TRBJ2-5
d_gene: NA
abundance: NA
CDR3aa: CASSLYIQETQYF
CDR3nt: TGTGCCAGCAGCCTTTATATACAAGAGACCCAGTACTTC

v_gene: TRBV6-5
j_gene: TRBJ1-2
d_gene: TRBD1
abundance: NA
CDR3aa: CAISTGRHGGYTF
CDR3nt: TGTGCCATTTCGACAGGGCGGCACGGGGGCTACACCTTC

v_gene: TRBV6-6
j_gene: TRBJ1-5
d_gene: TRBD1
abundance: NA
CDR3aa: CASREQGARNQPQHF
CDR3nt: TGTGCCAGCAGGGAACAGGGGGCGCGGAATCAGCCCCAGCATTTT

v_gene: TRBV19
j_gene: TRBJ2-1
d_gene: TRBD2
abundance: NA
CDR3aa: CASSMGSGRAYNEQFF
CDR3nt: TGTGCCAGTAGTATGGGTAGCGGGAGGGCCTACAATGAGCAGTTCTTC

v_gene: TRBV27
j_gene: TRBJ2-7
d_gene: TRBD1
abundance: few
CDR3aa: CASSLSTGPYEQYF
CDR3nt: TGTGCCAGCAGTTTATCGACAGGGCCCTACGAGCAGTACTTC

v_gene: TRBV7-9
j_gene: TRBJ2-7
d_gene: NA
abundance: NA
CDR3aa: CASISSSYEQYF
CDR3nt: TGTGCCAGCATCTCCAGCTCCTACGAGCAGTACTTC

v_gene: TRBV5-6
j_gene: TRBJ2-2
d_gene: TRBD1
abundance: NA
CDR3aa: CASSSGQGVNTGELFF
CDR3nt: TGTGCCAGCAGCTCCGGACAGGGGGTGAACACCGGGGAGCTGTTTTTT

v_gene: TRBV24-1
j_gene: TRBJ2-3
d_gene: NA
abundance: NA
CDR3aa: CATSEIRTDTQYF
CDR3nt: TGTGCCACCAGTGAAATTCGTACAGATACGCAGTATTTT

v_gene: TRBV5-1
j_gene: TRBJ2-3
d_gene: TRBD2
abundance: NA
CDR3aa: CASSVSGGLDTQYF
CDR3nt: TGCGCCAGCAGCGTTAGCGGGGGTTTAGATACGCAGTATTTT

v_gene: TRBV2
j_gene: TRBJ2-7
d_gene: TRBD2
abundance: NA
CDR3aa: CASRDGTSSYEQYF
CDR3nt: TGTGCCAGCAGAGATGGGACTAGTTCCTACGAGCAGTACTTC